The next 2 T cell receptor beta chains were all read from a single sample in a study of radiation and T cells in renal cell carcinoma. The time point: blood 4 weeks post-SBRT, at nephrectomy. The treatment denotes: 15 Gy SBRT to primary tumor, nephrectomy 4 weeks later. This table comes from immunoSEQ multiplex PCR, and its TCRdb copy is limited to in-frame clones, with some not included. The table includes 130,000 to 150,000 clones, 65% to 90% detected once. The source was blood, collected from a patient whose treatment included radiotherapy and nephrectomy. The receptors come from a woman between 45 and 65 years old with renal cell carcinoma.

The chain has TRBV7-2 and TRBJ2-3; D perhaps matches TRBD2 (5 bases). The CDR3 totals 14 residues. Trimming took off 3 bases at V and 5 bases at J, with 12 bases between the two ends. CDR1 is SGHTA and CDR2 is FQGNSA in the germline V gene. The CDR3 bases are TGTGCCAGCAGCTTGAGCCCTGCGGGAGATACGCAGTATTTT. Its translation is CASSLSPAGDTQYF.

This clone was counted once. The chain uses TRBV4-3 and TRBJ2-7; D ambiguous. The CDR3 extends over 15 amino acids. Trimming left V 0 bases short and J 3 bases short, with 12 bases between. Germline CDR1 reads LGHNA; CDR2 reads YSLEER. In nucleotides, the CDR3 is TGCGCCAGCAGCCAAGATTTCAGCTACTTCTACGAGCAGTACTTC. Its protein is CASSQDFSYFYEQYF.